This passage covers 4 T cell receptor beta chains from one sample sequenced in a study of neoadjuvant anti-PD-1 for oral cavity cancer. Time point specified: after neoadjuvant nivolumab, at surgical resection. The protocol was immunoSEQ multiplex PCR, while the TCRdb copy is restricted to in-frame clones and leaves out a portion. The table has some 14,000 clones, around 79% seen once; the top ten hold about 2.5%. This specimen consisted of PBMCs, obtained after nivolumab (anti-PD-1) treatment. Receptor source: a person aged 35-79 years with oral cavity squamous cell carcinoma.

The gene calls are TRBV6-6 and TRBJ1-2; D perhaps matches TRBD1 (5 bases). CDR3 length equals 16 residues. With 6 bases removed from V and 5 bases from J, the gap between germline ends came to 22 bases. Germline-derived CDR1 and CDR2 are MNHNY and SVGAGI (reference sequence). CDR3 residues: CASSSAGRTREYGYTF. For the CDR3, the DNA is TGTGCCAGCAGCTCCGCTGGAAGGACACGGGAATATGGCTACACCTTC.

This rearrangement joins TRBV27 to TRBJ2-1; TRBD1 might be the D (5 bases). Germline lookup yields CDR1 MNHEY and CDR2 SMNVEV (reference sequence). The CDR3 has 14 amino acids. The V end lost 5 bases, the J end lost 10 bases, and 18 bases lay between the germline ends. The CDR3 reads CASSTQTGSGEQFF. The CDR3 region has the DNA TGTGCCAGCAGTACTCAAACAGGATCCGGGGAGCAGTTCTTC.

The chain couples TRBV5-1 to TRBJ1-2, with D perhaps TRBD1 (5 bases). Germline V gene sequence: CDR1 SGHRS, CDR2 YFSETQ. The CDR3 consists of 17 residues. Trimming shortened V by 2 bases and J by 0 bases, and 17 bases separated the two germline ends. CDR3 DNA sequence: TGCGCCAGCAGCTTAGGGACGGAATTAAACGCTAACTATGGCTACACCTTC. Residues: CASSLGTELNANYGYTF.

The rearrangement links TRBV5-1 to TRBJ1-4; 10 bases align to TRBD1. J gave up 4 bases and V 3 bases, and 6 bases lay outside the gene matches. CDR3 length equals 16 residues. Germline assignment: CDR1 SGHRS and CDR2 YFSETQ. The CDR3 loop is CASSWGQGNGNEKLFF. The DNA for the CDR3 is TGCGCCAGCAGCTGGGGACAGGGGAATGGTAATGAAAAACTGTTTTTT.